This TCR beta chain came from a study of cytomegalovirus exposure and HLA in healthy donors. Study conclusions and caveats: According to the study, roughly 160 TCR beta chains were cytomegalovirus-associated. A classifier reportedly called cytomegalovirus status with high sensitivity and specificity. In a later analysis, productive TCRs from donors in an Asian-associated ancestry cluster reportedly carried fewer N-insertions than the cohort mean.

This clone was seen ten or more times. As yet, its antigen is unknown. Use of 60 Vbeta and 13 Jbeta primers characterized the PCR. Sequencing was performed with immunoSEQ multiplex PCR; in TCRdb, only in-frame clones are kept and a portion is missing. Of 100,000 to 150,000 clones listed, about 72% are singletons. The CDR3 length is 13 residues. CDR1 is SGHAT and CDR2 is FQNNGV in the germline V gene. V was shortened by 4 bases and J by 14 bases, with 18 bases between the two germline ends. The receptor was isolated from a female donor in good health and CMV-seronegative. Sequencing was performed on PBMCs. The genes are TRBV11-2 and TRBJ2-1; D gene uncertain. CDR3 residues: CASSSRREDTKFF. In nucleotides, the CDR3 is TGTGCCAGCAGCTCGCGACGAGAGGATACTAAGTTCTTC. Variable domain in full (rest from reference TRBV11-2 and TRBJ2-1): EAGVAQSPRYKIIEKRQSVAFWCNPISGHATLYWYQQILGQGPKLLIQFQNNGVVDDSQLPKDRFSAERLKGVDSTLKIQPAKLEDSAVYLCASSSRREDTKFFGPGTRLTVL.